A single sample is the source of the 15 T cell receptor beta chains below, sequenced in a study of T-cell reconstitution after alpha-beta-depleted transplantation in children. Preparation of the TCRbeta library was carried out with unique molecular identifiers. Using its own MiXCR run on the PCR reads, TCRdb lists one record per CDR3 protein. The sample shows about 200,000 distinct CDR3 sequences, approximately 8% of them seen only once. The sample consisted of PBMCs, mostly from graft donor cells, taken 360 days after TCRalphabeta/CD19-depleted stem cell transplant. The receptor set was obtained from a male patient between 2 and 15 years old who had a stem cell transplant for acute myeloid leukemia, so the T cells may come from the graft donor.

The chain is built from TRBV5-4 and TRBJ2-3; D gene uncertain. The germline V gene encodes CDR1 SGHNT and CDR2 YYREEE (reference sequence). The V end lost 4 bases, the J end lost 0 bases, and 12 bases lay between the germline ends. This CDR3 region has 15 residues. CDR3 region: CASSPWVDSTDTQYF. The CDR3 region has the DNA TGTGCCAGCAGCCCGTGGGTGGACAGCACAGATACGCAGTATTTT.

This clonotype was detected many times. The V and J genes are TRBV2 and TRBJ2-5, with D perhaps TRBD1 (6 bases). This CDR3 region has 14 residues. With 6 bases removed from V and 2 bases from J, the gap between germline ends came to 13 bases. Germline CDR1 SNHLY, CDR2 FYNNEI. CDR3 region: CASRGAGKQETQYF. The CDR3 nucleotides are TGTGCCAGCAGGGGGGCTGGGAAGCAAGAGACCCAGTACTTC. The whole variable domain, remainder taken from reference TRBV2 and TRBJ2-5, is EPEVTQTPSHQVTQMGQEVILRCVPISNHLYFYWYRQILGQKVEFLVSFYNNEISEKSEIFDDQFSVERPDGSNFTLKIRSTKLEDSAMYFCASRGAGKQETQYFGPGTRLLVL.

This sequence joins TRBV5-1 and TRBJ2-3, with D possibly matching TRBD1 (5 bases). CDR3 size: 15 residues. Germline V lookup: CDR1 SGHRS, CDR2 YFSETQ. Trimming removed 7 bases at V and 1 base at J, with 16 bases between. The CDR3 DNA sequence: TGCGCCAGCGGAAAAACAGGCTCCGGCACAGATACGCAGTATTTT. This gives the protein CASGKTGSGTDTQYF.

The V and J genes are TRBV15 and TRBJ1-5; 10 bases agree with TRBD1. There are 18 residues in the CDR3. CDR1 and CDR2 (germline): LNHNV, YYDKDF (reference sequence). Trimming removed 3 bases from V and 6 bases from J; junction bases left unmatched: 14. The CDR3 DNA reads TGTGCCACCAGCAGGCCCCGGGACAGGGGAAAGTCAGGTCAGCCCCAGCATTTT. Protein product: CATSRPRDRGKSGQPQHF.

In the case of this clonotype: This may stem from a read error, because a much larger clone lies one nucleotide away. The J gene is TRBJ2-3, the V gene TRBV12-3 or TRBV12-4, with TRBD2 matching 7 bases. V lost 2 bases, J lost 1 base, and 3 bases stayed unmatched. The length of the CDR3 is 15 residues. The CDR3 bases are TGTGCCAGCAGTTTATTGGGAGGGGGCACAGATACGCAGTATTTT. Translation gives CASSLLGGGTDTQYF.

The sample holds a few counts of this clonotype. The gene calls are TRBV6-5 and TRBJ1-1, with D possibly being TRBD1 (6 bases). Trimming cost V 0 bases and J 4 bases, with 12 bases left between them. Per the germline V gene, CDR1 is MNHEY and CDR2 is SVGAGI. This CDR3 contains 15 residues. DNA of the CDR3: TGTGCCAGCAGTTACTCAGCAGGGGTTCGCACTGAAGCTTTCTTT. Protein: CASSYSAGVRTEAFF.

Concerning this clonotype: At one end the junction does not follow the germline gene, possibly because of a read error. The V gene is TRBV3-1, the J gene TRBJ2-7; 9 bases fit TRBD2. This CDR3 has 17 amino acids. Germline values: CDR1 LGHDT, CDR2 YNNKEL (reference sequence). CDR3 in amino acids: CASCQSVAGGYSYEQYF. The CDR3, as DNA: TGTGCCAGCTGCCAATCTGTGGCGGGAGGGTACTCCTACGAGCAGTACTTC.

This chain connects TRBV12-3 or TRBV12-4 to TRBJ1-2; D may be TRBD1 (6 bases). The CDR3 extends over 15 amino acids. Trimming removed 1 base from V and 8 bases from J, with 17 bases in between. This CDR3 is CASSLGHRDRSGYTF. The CDR3 DNA sequence: TGTGCCAGCAGTTTAGGACACAGGGATCGTAGCGGCTACACCTTC.

This clonotype was counted only a few times. The chain links TRBV7-8 to TRBJ1-3; 7 bases line up with TRBD1. The V segment lost 4 bases and the J segment 7 bases; nucleotides outside the gene matches: 10. There are 15 residues in the CDR3. CDR1 and CDR2 from the germline V gene are SGHVS and FQNEAQ. In DNA, the CDR3 is TGTGCCAGCAGCTCAAACCGCGACAGGGTTAACACCATATATTTT. It translates to CASSSNRDRVNTIYF.

This clonotype was seen repeatedly, ten times or more. The chain is built from TRBV27 and TRBJ2-3; D remains unclear. CDR3 size: 15 residues. Per the germline V gene, CDR1 is MNHEY and CDR2 is SMNVEV (reference sequence). Between the trimmed V and J ends, which lost 6 bases and 4 bases, there was a span of 17 bases. As DNA, the CDR3 is TGTGCCAGCAGAAATTCCGGCCAAGGGCCAGATACGCAGTATTTT. Amino acid sequence: CASRNSGQGPDTQYF.

The chain employs TRBV24-1 and TRBJ2-5; TRBD2 matches 7 bases. With 5 bases clipped from V and 5 bases from J, the junction kept 7 bases outside the gene matches. This CDR3 spans 14 amino acids. From germline, CDR1 is KGHDR and CDR2 SFDVKD. The DNA of the CDR3 is TGTGCCACCAGTGTCCGGGACGGGAGGGAGACCCAGTACTTC. It yields the protein CATSVRDGRETQYF.

This clonotype came up many times. The chain joins TRBV29-1 to TRBJ2-3, with a tentative D call TRBD1 (6 bases). There are 18 residues in the CDR3. The germline V gene has CDR1 SQVTM and CDR2 ANQGSEA. V lost 6 bases and J lost 0, with 25 bases in between. The CDR3 sequence is CSVESRYREKASTDTQYF. Here the CDR3 DNA reads TGCAGCGTCGAAAGTCGTTACAGGGAGAAGGCTAGCACAGATACGCAGTATTTT.

V usage is TRBV6-2 or TRBV6-3 and J usage is TRBJ2-1; a weak D match, TRBD1 (5 bases). This CDR3 spans 15 amino acids. The germline CDR1 and CDR2 sequences are MNHEY and SVGEGT. As DNA, the CDR3 is TGTGCGGCAGCGAATGGGGCTAGTGGATTCCATGAGCAGTTCTTC. Translation: CAAANGASGFHEQFF.

This sequence joins TRBV2 and TRBJ1-1, with D tentatively TRBD1 (5 bases). In germline, CDR1 is SNHLY, CDR2 FYNNEI. The length of the CDR3 is 13 residues. Trimming shortened V by 5 bases and J by 3 bases, and 10 bases separated the two germline ends. CDR3 coding DNA: TGTGCCAGCAGTTTAGACAGTCACACTGAAGCTTTCTTT. The encoded protein is CASSLDSHTEAFF. The variable domain in full, with the rest retrieved from reference TRBV2 and TRBJ1-1, is EPEVTQTPSHQVTQMGQEVILRCVPISNHLYFYWYRQILGQKVEFLVSFYNNEISEKSEIFDDQFSVERPDGSNFTLKIRSTKLEDSAMYFCASSLDSHTEAFFGQGTRLTVV.

Ten or more counts support this clonotype. The genes are TRBV10-3 and TRBJ1-1; D is possibly TRBD1 (6 bases). The germline gives CDR1 ENHRY, CDR2 SYGVKD. Trimming removed 4 bases from V and 5 bases from J, with 11 bases in between. The CDR3 covers 13 residues. CDR3 protein: CAISGDRITEAFF. Here the CDR3 DNA reads TGTGCCATCAGTGGTGACAGGATTACTGAAGCTTTCTTT.